This T cell receptor (beta chain) is from a study of T cells in Graves' hyperthyroidism and ophthalmopathy. RNA transcripts were the template for amplifying TCR beta CDR3 regions. First-round RT-PCR targeting the TCR CDR3 was performed with the HTBI primer set. One entry per CDR3 protein results from TCRdb running MiXCR on the multiplex PCR reads. This sample yields hundreds of thousands of distinct CDR3 sequences, of which approximately 18% are seen a single time; over 15% belongs to the top ten. The CDR3 covers 15 residues. Deletions cut 3 bases from V and 0 bases from J, with 11 bases between. Germline V gives CDR1 DFQATT, CDR2 SNEGSKA (reference sequence). This clonotype was counted many times. Newly diagnosed patients aged 18 to 65 had hyperthyroidism of under 2 months' duration.

Sequenced sample: blood. The chain carries TRBV20-1 and TRBJ2-2; TRBD1 is a possible D gene (5 bases). The origin of this receptor is a woman between 45 and 65 years old with Graves' hyperthyroidism that later progressed to Graves' ophthalmopathy. CDR3 nucleotides: TGCAGTGCTAGTACGGACAACGCGAACACCGGGGAGCTGTTTTTT. Protein: CSASTDNANTGELFF.